The clone carrying this TCR beta chain was detected many times. No patient had received any treatment before thyroid surgery. This record comes from a study of metastatic and nonmetastatic thyroid tumors. How the authors handled the data: Variation in CDR3 across clinicopathological groups served as the basis for constructing a distant-metastasis classifier in papillary thyroid cancer. TCRdb redid the clone calls on the PCR reads using MiXCR. These V and J calls rely on TCRdb rather than the paper's analysis. In the table there are under 30,000 clones, more than 13% of which are singletons. CDR3 length: 14 residues. The V gene lost 3 bases and the J gene lost 3 bases, with 12 bases spanning the gap. Per germline, CDR1 SGHVS and CDR2 FQNEAQ.

Specimen: blood. The receptor comes from a female donor with papillary thyroid cancer or a benign thyroid nodule (not recorded which). Some clones in this sample may be carry-over from other donors' samples. This chain connects TRBV7-8 to TRBJ2-7; unclear D gene. CDR3 bases: TGTGCCAGCAGCTTTGAGACATCTCTCTACGAGCAGTACTTC. Its translation: CASSFETSLYEQYF.